This T cell receptor (beta chain) was retrieved from a study of cytomegalovirus exposure and HLA in healthy donors. Notes on the study in general: The number of N-insertions in an Asian-associated ancestry cluster was reportedly below the roughly 700-donor mean in a later analysis.

In the case of this clone: The antigen is undetermined.

PCR amplification relied on 60 Vbeta primers (plus 13 Jbeta primers). TCRdb's copy holds only in-frame clones and misses some; the assay was immunoSEQ multiplex PCR. Of about 130,000 clones listed, 74% were seen once; the top ten hold around 7.2%. Healthy bone marrow donors made up the donor group. Each donor was nominally healthy when sampled (though unrecorded immune exposures were likely). CDR1 SGHDT and CDR2 YYEEEE come from the germline V gene. The J segment lost 1 base and the V segment lost 3 bases, leaving 5 bases of the junction unmatched. The CDR3 consists of 16 residues. The source material was PBMCs. The receptor was isolated from a male donor in good health and CMV-seronegative. The genes are TRBV5-6 and TRBJ2-2; 8 bases align to TRBD1. CDR3 sequence reads: CASSSGQGMNTGELFF. CDR3 in DNA: TGTGCCAGCAGCTCCGGACAGGGAATGAACACCGGGGAGCTGTTTTTT.